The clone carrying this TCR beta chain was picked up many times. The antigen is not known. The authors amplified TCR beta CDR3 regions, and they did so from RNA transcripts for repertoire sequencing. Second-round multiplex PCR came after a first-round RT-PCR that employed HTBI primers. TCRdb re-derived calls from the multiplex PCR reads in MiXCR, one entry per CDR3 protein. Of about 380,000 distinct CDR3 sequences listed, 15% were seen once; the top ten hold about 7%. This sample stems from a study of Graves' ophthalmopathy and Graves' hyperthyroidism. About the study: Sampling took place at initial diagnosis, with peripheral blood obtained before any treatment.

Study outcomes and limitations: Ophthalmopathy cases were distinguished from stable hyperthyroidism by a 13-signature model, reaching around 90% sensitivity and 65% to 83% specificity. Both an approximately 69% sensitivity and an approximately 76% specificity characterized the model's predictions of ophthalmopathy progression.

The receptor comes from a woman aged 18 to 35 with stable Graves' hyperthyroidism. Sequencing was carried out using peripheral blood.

The CDR3: CASSEGVDKNIQYF. CDR3 DNA sequence: TGCGCCAGCAGCGAGGGTGTGGACAAAAACATTCAGTACTTC. This sequence joins TRBV5-1 and TRBJ2-4; D might be TRBD2 (5 bases). In germline, CDR1 is SGHRS, CDR2 YFSETQ. The CDR3 has 14 residues. Deletions cut 4 bases from V and 3 bases from J, with 11 bases between.